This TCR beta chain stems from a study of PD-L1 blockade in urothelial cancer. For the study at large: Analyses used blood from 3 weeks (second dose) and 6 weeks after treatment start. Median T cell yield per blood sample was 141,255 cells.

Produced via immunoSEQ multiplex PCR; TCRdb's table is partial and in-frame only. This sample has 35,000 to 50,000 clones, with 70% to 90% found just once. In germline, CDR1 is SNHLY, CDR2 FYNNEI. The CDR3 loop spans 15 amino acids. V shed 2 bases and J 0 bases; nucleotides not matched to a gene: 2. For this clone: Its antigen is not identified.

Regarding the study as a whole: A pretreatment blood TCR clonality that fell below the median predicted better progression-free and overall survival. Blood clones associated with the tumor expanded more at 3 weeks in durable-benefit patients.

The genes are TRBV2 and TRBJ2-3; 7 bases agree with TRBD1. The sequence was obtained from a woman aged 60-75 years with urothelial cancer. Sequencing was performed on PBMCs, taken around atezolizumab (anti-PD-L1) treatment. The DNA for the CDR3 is TGTGCCAGCAGTGAACGGGACAGAAGCACAGATACGCAGTATTTT. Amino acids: CASSERDRSTDTQYF. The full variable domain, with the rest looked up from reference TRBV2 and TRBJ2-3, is EPEVTQTPSHQVTQMGQEVILRCVPISNHLYFYWYRQILGQKVEFLVSFYNNEISEKSEIFDDQFSVERPDGSNFTLKIRSTKLEDSAMYFCASSERDRSTDTQYFGPGTRLTVL.